What follows describes a single TCR beta chain. Other DNA variants within this sample encode the same CDR3. The CDR3 has 13 residues. Germline CDR1 is KGHSH and CDR2 is LQKENI. V lost 3 bases and J 4 bases, leaving 9 bases between the germline ends. The data are from a study of blood T cell repertoires in COVID-19. Authors' methods: Amplification with reference gene primers provided the estimates of nucleated cell counts. Sequenced by immunoSEQ multiplex PCR; TCRdb stores in-frame clones only, minus some. The DNA gave D and trimming, while V, J and clone size come from that table. The data show fewer than 300,000 clones, over 80% seen once.

Sequencing was done on a sample of peripheral blood. The TCR comes from a woman in her thirties or forties who had recovered from COVID-19. The chain uses TRBV18 and TRBJ1-1; D unresolved. CDR3 in DNA: TGTGCCAGCTCACCGGGCCTGGGCACTGAAGCTTTCTTT. This sequence encodes CASSPGLGTEAFF.